Given below is one TCR beta chain in context. The antigen is not known. This CDR3 is built from 15 residues. The ends were cut back, 3 bases at V and 1 base at J, with 12 bases in the middle. Germline V CDR1 and CDR2: KGHSH, LQKENI. The sample originates from a study of cytotoxic CD8 clonotypes in ibrutinib-treated CLL. Background on the study: Some 25 partial and 2 complete responses; at median roughly 70 months, 14 remitted, 12 progressed. Productive templates per sample averaged almost 260,000; productive rearrangements, just under 95,000.

Findings and caveats of the study: Higher circulating CD8+ T-cell counts strongly accompanied higher baseline clonality, above age-matched healthy donors.

Method: immunoSEQ multiplex PCR; TCRdb's copy keeps in-frame clones and lacks some. The data hold 7,000 or so clones, with 60% to 75% observed a single time. This sequence originates from a human donor with chronic lymphocytic leukemia. The sequenced sample was PBMCs, obtained before ibrutinib treatment. The gene calls are TRBV18 and TRBJ1-2, with a weak D call TRBD1 (5 bases). Written as DNA, the CDR3 is TGTGCCAGCTCACCGGGGGGATTGGATAACTATGGCTACACCTTC. Encoded protein: CASSPGGLDNYGYTF.